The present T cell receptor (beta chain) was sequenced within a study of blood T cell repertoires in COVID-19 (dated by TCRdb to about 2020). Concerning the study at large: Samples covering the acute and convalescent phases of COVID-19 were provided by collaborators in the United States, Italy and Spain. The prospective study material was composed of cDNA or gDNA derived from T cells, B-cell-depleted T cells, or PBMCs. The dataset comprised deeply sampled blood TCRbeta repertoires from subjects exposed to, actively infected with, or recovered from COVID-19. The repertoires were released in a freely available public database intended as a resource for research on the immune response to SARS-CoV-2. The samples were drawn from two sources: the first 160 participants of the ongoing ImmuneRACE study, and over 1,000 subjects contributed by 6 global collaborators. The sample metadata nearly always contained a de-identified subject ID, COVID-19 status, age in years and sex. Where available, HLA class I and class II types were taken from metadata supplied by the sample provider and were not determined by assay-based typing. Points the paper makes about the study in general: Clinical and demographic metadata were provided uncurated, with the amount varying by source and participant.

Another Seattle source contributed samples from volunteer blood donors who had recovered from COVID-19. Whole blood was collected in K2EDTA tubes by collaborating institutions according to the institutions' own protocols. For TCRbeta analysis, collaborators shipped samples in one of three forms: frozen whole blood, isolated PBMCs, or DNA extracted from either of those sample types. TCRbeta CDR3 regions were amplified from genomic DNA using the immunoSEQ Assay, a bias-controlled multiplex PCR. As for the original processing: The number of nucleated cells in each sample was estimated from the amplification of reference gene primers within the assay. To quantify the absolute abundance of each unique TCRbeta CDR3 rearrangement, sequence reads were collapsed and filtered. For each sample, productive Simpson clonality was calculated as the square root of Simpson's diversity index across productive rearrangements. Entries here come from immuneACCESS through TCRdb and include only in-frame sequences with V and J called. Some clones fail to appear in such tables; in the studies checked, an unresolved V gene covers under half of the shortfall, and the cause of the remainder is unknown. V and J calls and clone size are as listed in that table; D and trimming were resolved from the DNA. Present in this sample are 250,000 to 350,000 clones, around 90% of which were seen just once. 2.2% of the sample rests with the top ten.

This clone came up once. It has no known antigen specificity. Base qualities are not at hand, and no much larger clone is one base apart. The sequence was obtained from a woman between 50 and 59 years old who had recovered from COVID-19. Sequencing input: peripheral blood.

The CDR3 protein: CASSLLAGFDEQYF. The DNA reads as follows: TGCGCCAGCAGCTTGCTAGCAGGATTTGACGAGCAGTACTTC. The rearrangement joined TRBV5-1 to TRBJ2-7; the D segment could be TRBD2, given 5 matching bases. The trim is 1 base for V and 5 bases for J, with a gap of 13 bases between the germline ends. Inclusive of the bounding cysteine and phenylalanine, the CDR3 is 14 residues long. The sequence is cut down to CDR3 DNA, 42 bases in frame from base 1. In the germline V gene, CDR1 corresponds to SGHRS and CDR2 to YFSETQ.